The 27 T cell receptor beta chains below come from one sample, sequenced in a study of T cell responses to AZD1222 COVID-19 vaccine. The data were produced by immunoSEQ multiplex PCR, yet TCRdb's version contains in-frame clones alone and is incomplete. This sample yields 95,000 to 100,000 clones, of which approximately 89% are seen a single time; more than 8.5% belongs to the top ten. Material: peripheral blood, obtained 28 days after the second AZD1222 dose. The source is an adult who received the AZD1222 COVID-19 vaccine.

V is TRBV5-6 and J is TRBJ2-7; the D call may be TRBD1 or TRBD2 (6 bases each). Trimming took off 5 bases at V and 2 bases at J, with 14 bases between the two ends. The V gene's germline CDR1 is SGHDT and CDR2 YYEEEE. The CDR3 contains 14 residues. The CDR3 DNA reads TGTGCCAGCAGGACCGGAGGGGGGACCTACGAGCAGTACTTC. This codes for CASRTGGGTYEQYF.

V and J are TRBV29-1 and TRBJ1-5, with 7 nucleotides matching TRBD1. The germline V gene has CDR1 SQVTM and CDR2 ANQGSEA. This CDR3 region has 19 residues. Unmatched junction bases numbered 16, after V lost 0 bases and J lost 2 bases. The CDR3 sequence: CSVEDRKNDRAVGNQPQHF. CDR3 nucleotide sequence: TGCAGCGTTGAAGATCGAAAGAACGACAGGGCCGTTGGCAATCAGCCCCAGCATTTT.

The chain employs TRBV28 and TRBJ2-1, with 9 bases aligning to TRBD1. Germline loops: CDR1 MDHEN, CDR2 SYDVKM. Trimming cost V 6 bases and J 7 bases; bases outside gene matches: 10. The CDR3 contains 15 residues. The CDR3 DNA reads as TGTGCCAGCAGGGCCACAGGGGGCAAGTATAATGAGCAGTTCTTC. Translation gives CASRATGGKYNEQFF.

V usage is TRBV4-2 and J usage is TRBJ2-1; 9 bases are a match to TRBD2. J was trimmed by 0 bases and V by 4 bases; bases with no gene match: 4. CDR3 length: 16 amino acids. Germline V gene sequence: CDR1 LGHNA, CDR2 YNFKEQ. CDR3 coding DNA: TGTGCCAGCAGCCTACGAGCGGGGGGCTCCTACAATGAGCAGTTCTTC. Translation gives CASSLRAGGSYNEQFF.

There are a few counts of this clone. This chain uses TRBV6-5 with TRBJ2-1; no clear D gene. In germline, CDR1 is MNHEY, CDR2 SVGAGI. The V and J ends lost 4 bases and 4 bases respectively, with 8 bases between them. The CDR3 consists of 13 residues. CDR3 DNA: TGTGCCAGCAGTTCCCGTCGTTACAATGAGCAGTTCTTC. Translation gives CASSSRRYNEQFF.

The CDR3: CASSCSGTSGSNEQFF. The CDR3 DNA is TGTGCCAGCAGCTGCTCCGGGACTAGCGGGAGCAATGAGCAGTTCTTC. V is TRBV5-6 and J is TRBJ2-1, with TRBD2 identical over 14 bases. V dropped 3 bases and J dropped 6; count of bases not matched to a gene: 5. The germline V gene encodes CDR1 SGHDT and CDR2 YYEEEE. CDR3 length: 16 amino acids. Combining the CDR3 with reference TRBV5-6 and TRBJ2-1 gives the whole variable domain DAGVTQSPTHLIKTRGQQVTLRCSPKSGHDTVSWYQQALGQGPQFIFQYYEEEERQRGNFPDRFSGHQFPNYSSELNVNALLLGDSALYLCASSCSGTSGSNEQFFGPGTRLTVL.

This chain uses TRBV7-2 with TRBJ1-2; no firm D call. The CDR3 has 12 residues. Trimming cost V 5 bases and J 3 bases, with 7 bases left between them. CDR1 and CDR2 (germline): SGHTA, FQGNSA. The CDR3 spells CASSQDHYGYTF. The CDR3 DNA is TGTGCCAGCAGCCAGGACCACTATGGCTACACCTTC.

The genes are TRBV29-1 and TRBJ1-4, with 7 nucleotides matching TRBD1. Germline CDR1 SQVTM, CDR2 ANQGSEA. The V segment lost 4 bases and the J segment 3 bases; nucleotides outside the gene matches: 5. The CDR3 is 14 residues long. CDR3 bases: TGCAGCGTTGTCTCCGGGACAGCTAATGAAAAACTGTTTTTT. Its protein is CSVVSGTANEKLFF.

The chain joins TRBV18 to TRBJ2-3; TRBD2 matches 9 bases. V shed 5 bases and J 3 bases; nucleotides not matched to a gene: 3. The CDR3 loop spans 14 amino acids. Germline values: CDR1 KGHSH, CDR2 LQKENI. CDR3 DNA: TGTGCCAGCTCAGCTACTAGCGGGACAGATACGCAGTATTTT. Protein sequence: CASSATSGTDTQYF.

The chain joins TRBV2 to TRBJ2-7; D is unresolved. CDR3 length: 12 amino acids. The germline V gene encodes CDR1 SNHLY and CDR2 FYNNEI. The CDR3 DNA reads as TGTGTCAACCGAGACACCTTATACGAGCAGTACTTC. Translation: CVNRDTLYEQYF. Looking up the rest from reference TRBV2 and TRBJ2-7 gives the full variable domain: EPEVTQTPSHQVTQMGQEVILRCVPISNHLYFYWYRQILGQKVEFLVSFYNNEISEKSEIFDDQFSVERPDGSNFTLKIRSTKLEDSAMYFCVNRDTLYEQYFGPGTRLTVT.

For the CDR3, the DNA is TGCGCCAGCAGCTTGGCAGGGCCAGGGGATGGCTACACCTTC. It translates to CASSLAGPGDGYTF. V usage is TRBV5-1 and J usage is TRBJ1-2; perhaps TRBD1 as D (6 bases). CDR1 is SGHRS, CDR2 YFSETQ, per germline. The CDR3 covers 14 residues. The V end lost 0 bases, the J end lost 6 bases, and 12 bases lay between the germline ends.

CDR3 region: CASTPGGDSTNEKLFF. CDR3 nucleotide sequence: TGTGCCAGTACCCCGGGGGGGGATTCAACTAATGAAAAACTGTTTTTT. This chain uses TRBV19 with TRBJ1-4; tentative D call: TRBD1 (5 bases). The length of the CDR3 is 16 residues. Deletions cut 7 bases from V and 0 bases from J, with 15 bases between. The germline V gene has CDR1 LNHDA and CDR2 SQIVND (reference sequence).

This chain connects TRBV19 to TRBJ2-3; no definite D call. Germline assignment: CDR1 LNHDA and CDR2 SQIVND (reference sequence). V was cut by 6 bases and J by 1 base, with 8 bases left in between. CDR3 size: 13 residues. CDR3 coding DNA: TGTGCCAGTAGGACTCTCGGCACAGATACGCAGTATTTT. Its protein product is CASRTLGTDTQYF.

V is TRBV18 and J is TRBJ2-5; D is uncertain. Per the germline V gene, CDR1 is KGHSH and CDR2 is LQKENI. The CDR3 contains 15 residues. Deletions cut 4 bases from V and 0 bases from J, with 12 bases between. CDR3 bases: TGTGCCAGCTCACTTTACCGGGCAGACCAAGAGACCCAGTACTTC. Protein sequence: CASSLYRADQETQYF.

V and J are TRBV6-4 and TRBJ2-7, with 9 bases that match TRBD1. The CDR3 is 14 amino acids. CDR1 and CDR2 (germline): MRHNA, SNTAGT. Trimming cost V 4 bases and J 3 bases; bases outside gene matches: 4. In DNA, the CDR3 is TGTGCCAGCAGTGCCGCGACAGGGGGCTACGAGCAGTACTTC. Its translation: CASSAATGGYEQYF.

The rearrangement joins TRBV2 to TRBJ1-3, with D unclear. V dropped 5 bases and J dropped 0 bases, with 8 bases sitting between them. CDR1 and CDR2 (germline): SNHLY, FYNNEI. This CDR3 contains 14 residues. DNA of the CDR3: TGTGCCAGCAGTTTAGCGGACTCTGGAAACACCATATATTTT. Translating it yields CASSLADSGNTIYF.

This rearrangement joins TRBV19 to TRBJ1-4, with TRBD1 as a possible D gene (6 bases). The CDR3 contains 17 residues. V lost 7 bases and J lost 5, with 23 bases in between. Germline V gene sequence: CDR1 LNHDA, CDR2 SQIVND (reference sequence). The CDR3 sequence is CASNKPPGRGFNEKLFF. The CDR3 DNA is TGTGCCAGTAACAAACCCCCGGGTAGGGGGTTCAATGAAAAACTGTTTTTT. Combining the CDR3 with reference TRBV19 and TRBJ1-4 gives the whole variable domain DGGITQSPKYLFRKEGQNVTLSCEQNLNHDAMYWYRQDPGQGLRLIYYSQIVNDFQKGDIAEGYSVSREKKESFPLTVTSAQKNPTAFYLCASNKPPGRGFNEKLFFGSGTQLSVL.

V and J are TRBV7-2 and TRBJ1-3, with 7 bases fitting TRBD1. The CDR3 extends over 17 amino acids. CDR1 is SGHTA and CDR2 is FQGNSA in the germline V gene. V was clipped by 4 bases and J by 0 bases; unmatched bases: 9. In DNA, the CDR3 is TGTGCCAGCAGCTCCCGACAGGGTTCTAGCTCTGGAAACACCATATATTTT. This gives the protein CASSSRQGSSSGNTIYF.

The genes are TRBV19 and TRBJ2-5; 11 nucleotides agree with TRBD1. Germline V gene sequence: CDR1 LNHDA, CDR2 SQIVND (reference sequence). V shed 5 bases and J 6 bases; nucleotides not matched to a gene: 8. CDR3 size: 15 residues. The CDR3 region has the DNA TGTGCCAGTAGTCGGGGACAGGGGGTGCTGAAGACCCAGTACTTC. This encodes CASSRGQGVLKTQYF.

The chain couples TRBV4-2 to TRBJ1-1; D is undetermined. The CDR3 is 15 amino acids. The V and J ends lost 0 bases and 1 base respectively, with 9 bases between them. Per germline, CDR1 LGHNA and CDR2 YNFKEQ. DNA for the CDR3: TGTGCCAGCAGCCAAGATGTGGCCCCGAACACTGAAGCTTTCTTT. It codes for CASSQDVAPNTEAFF.

The chain recombines TRBV2 with TRBJ1-2; 11 bases match TRBD1. Germline CDR1 SNHLY, CDR2 FYNNEI. The CDR3 is 17 residues long. V shed 1 base and J 4 bases; nucleotides not matched to a gene: 8. The chain's CDR3 is CASSEGTGGTSTYGYTF. CDR3 DNA: TGTGCCAGCAGTGAAGGGACAGGGGGCACATCGACCTATGGCTACACCTTC.

The rearrangement uses TRBV10-3 and TRBJ1-1, with D uncertain. V dropped 6 bases and J dropped 4 bases, with 9 bases sitting between them. CDR1 ENHRY and CDR2 SYGVKD come from the germline V gene. CDR3 size: 12 residues. The CDR3 coding sequence is TGTGCCATCAGAAGGCTGGGCACTGAAGCTTTCTTT. Its protein is CAIRRLGTEAFF.

The chain couples TRBV6-5 to TRBJ2-2; 7 positions agree with TRBD1. Germline V gives CDR1 MNHEY, CDR2 SVGAGI. This CDR3 region has 14 residues. Trimming cost V 6 bases and J 4 bases; bases outside gene matches: 5. CDR3 bases: TGTGCCAGCAGGCCCAGGGGGACCACCGGGGAGCTGTTTTTT. Its translation: CASRPRGTTGELFF.

The rearrangement uses TRBV19 and TRBJ1-2; a weak D match, TRBD1 (5 bases). The ends were cut back, 3 bases at V and 9 bases at J, with 17 bases in the middle. CDR3 size: 14 residues. CDR1 is LNHDA and CDR2 is SQIVND in the germline V gene (reference sequence). This chain's CDR3 is CASSMGAEMDSYTF. The CDR3 DNA reads as TGTGCCAGTAGTATGGGTGCAGAGATGGACAGCTACACCTTC.

The genes are TRBV28 and TRBJ2-2, with D hard to call. CDR1 and CDR2 (germline): MDHEN, SYDVKM. CDR3 length equals 13 residues. Trimming removed 4 bases at V and 5 bases at J, with 8 bases between. CDR3 protein: CASSSLTTGELFF. CDR3 coding DNA: TGTGCCAGCAGTTCGTTGACGACCGGGGAGCTGTTTTTT.

This clone was observed a few times. The chain recombines TRBV30 with TRBJ1-1, with D possibly matching TRBD1 (5 bases). Between the trimmed V and J ends, which lost 0 bases and 5 bases, there was a span of 10 bases. Germline loops: CDR1 GTSNPN, CDR2 SVGIG (reference sequence). The CDR3 runs 13 residues. CDR3 sequence reads: CAWSVRRETEAFF. In DNA, the CDR3 is TGTGCCTGGAGTGTACGCAGGGAGACTGAAGCTTTCTTT.

The chain joins TRBV18 to TRBJ2-7, with D perhaps being TRBD1 or TRBD2 (5 bases each). The germline CDR1 and CDR2 sequences are KGHSH and LQKENI. The germline V and J ends were trimmed by 3 bases and 3 bases, with 6 bases remaining between them. The CDR3 loop spans 12 amino acids. The CDR3 region is CASSPGDYEQYF. The CDR3 nucleotides read TGTGCCAGCTCACCGGGGGACTACGAGCAGTACTTC.